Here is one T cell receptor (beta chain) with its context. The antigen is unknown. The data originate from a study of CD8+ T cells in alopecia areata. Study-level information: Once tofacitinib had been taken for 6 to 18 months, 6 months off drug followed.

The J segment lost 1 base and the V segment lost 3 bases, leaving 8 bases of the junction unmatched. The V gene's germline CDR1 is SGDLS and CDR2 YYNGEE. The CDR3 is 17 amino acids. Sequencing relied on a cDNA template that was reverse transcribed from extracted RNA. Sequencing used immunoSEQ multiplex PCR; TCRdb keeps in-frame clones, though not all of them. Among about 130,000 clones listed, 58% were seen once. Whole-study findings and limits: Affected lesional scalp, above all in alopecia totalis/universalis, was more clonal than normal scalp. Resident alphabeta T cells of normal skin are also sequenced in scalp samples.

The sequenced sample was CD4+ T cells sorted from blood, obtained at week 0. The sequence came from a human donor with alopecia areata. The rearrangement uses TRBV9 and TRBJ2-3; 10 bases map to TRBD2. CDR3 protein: CASSERPGTSGTDTQYF. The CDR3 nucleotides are TGTGCCAGCAGCGAACGACCCGGGACTAGCGGCACAGATACGCAGTATTTT.